The 26 T cell receptor beta chains below come from one sample, sequenced in a study of neurological immune-mediated disorders. Using its own MiXCR run on the 5' RACE reads, TCRdb lists one record per CDR3 protein. The sample comprises 50,000 or so distinct CDR3 sequences, approximately 10% of which are singletons, and around 1.9% rests with the top ten. The specimen sequenced was PBMCs. The source is a man aged 55 to 70 in good health.

This clonotype was counted many times. The rearrangement links TRBV6-2 or TRBV6-3 to TRBJ2-5; perhaps TRBD2 as D (6 bases). V was clipped by 9 bases and J by 5 bases, with 22 bases between them. This CDR3 spans 15 amino acids. Germline CDR1 reads MNHEY; CDR2 reads SVGEGT. CDR3 bases: TGTGCCAGTCGAACTGCCGGGACTCGGACGGAGACCCAGTACTTC. It yields the protein CASRTAGTRTETQYF.

This clonotype came up many times. The chain links TRBV7-2 to TRBJ1-5, with D tentatively TRBD1 (5 bases). Germline V CDR1 and CDR2: SGHTA, FQGNSA. The CDR3 contains 15 residues. Between the trimmed V and J ends, which lost 5 bases and 6 bases, there was a span of 17 bases. The CDR3 spells CASSPTGGAGQPQHF. The DNA for the CDR3 is TGTGCCAGCAGCCCCACGGGCGGGGCAGGTCAGCCCCAGCATTTT.

This clonotype was seen many times. The rearrangement links TRBV7-2 to TRBJ1-1; D not resolved. The germline V and J ends were trimmed by 7 bases and 7 bases, with 7 bases remaining between them. The germline V gene has CDR1 SGHTA and CDR2 FQGNSA. The CDR3 length is 10 residues. CDR3 region: CASTVGEAFF. CDR3 nucleotides: TGTGCCAGCACCGTTGGTGAAGCTTTCTTT.

This clonotype was recorded many times. This chain joins TRBV5-1 and TRBJ2-5; no clear D. The CDR3 sequence is 12 residues long. From germline, CDR1 is SGHRS and CDR2 YFSETQ. V lost 4 bases, J lost 5 bases, and 9 bases lay in between. DNA of the CDR3: TGCGCCAGCAGCCGCCTTGGGGAGACCCAGTACTTC. Protein product: CASSRLGETQYF.

This clonotype has ten or more counts. This rearrangement joins TRBV6-1 to TRBJ1-2, with D tentatively TRBD1 (6 bases). This CDR3 contains 11 residues. V was clipped by 11 bases and J by 5 bases, with 12 bases between them. Looked up from germline, CDR1 is MNHNS and CDR2 is SASEGT. The CDR3 bases are TGTGCCCTCCAGGGGTTTTATGGCTACACCTTC. Its translation is CALQGFYGYTF.

This clonotype has ten or more counts. The chain employs TRBV6-1 and TRBJ1-5; no definite D call. This CDR3 has 13 amino acids. Germline V lookup: CDR1 MNHNS, CDR2 SASEGT. Trimming took 3 bases from V and 0 from J, leaving 3 bases between them. CDR3: CASSEHSNQPQHF. The DNA for the CDR3 is TGTGCCAGCAGTGAGCATAGCAATCAGCCCCAGCATTTT.

This clonotype was recorded at least ten times. V usage is TRBV6-5 and J usage is TRBJ1-2, with D maybe TRBD1 (5 bases). CDR1 and CDR2 (germline): MNHEY, SVGAGI. Trimming cost V 10 bases and J 0 bases, with 12 bases left between them. The CDR3 loop spans 13 amino acids. The DNA of the CDR3 is TGTGCCACCCGGCCGACAGCTAACTATGGCTACACCTTC. It yields the protein CATRPTANYGYTF.

This clonotype was seen ten or more times. V usage is TRBV9 and J usage is TRBJ2-7; the match to TRBD1 covers 8 bases. Trimming took 0 bases from V and 4 from J; bases not matched to a gene: 6. There are 15 residues in the CDR3. Germline V gives CDR1 SGDLS, CDR2 YYNGEE. The CDR3: CASSVGGQATYEQYF. The CDR3 nucleotides read TGTGCCAGCAGCGTAGGGGGACAGGCGACGTACGAGCAGTACTTC.

This clonotype has ten or more counts. The gene calls are TRBV3-1 and TRBJ2-7; D is uncertain. CDR1 LGHDT and CDR2 YNNKEL come from the germline V gene (reference sequence). CDR3 length: 15 residues. The ends were cut back, 0 bases at V and 0 bases at J, with 9 bases in the middle. DNA of the CDR3: TGTGCCAGCAGCCAAGATGGCGATTACTCCTACGAGCAGTACTTC. Protein product: CASSQDGDYSYEQYF.

The chain couples TRBV12-3 or TRBV12-4 to TRBJ1-5; D remains ambiguous. V lost 0 bases and J 8 bases, leaving 14 bases between the germline ends. The CDR3 extends over 15 amino acids. The CDR3 is CASSLATDPGKPQHF. CDR3 coding DNA: TGTGCCAGCAGTTTAGCCACCGACCCTGGGAAGCCCCAGCATTTT.

In its sample, this clonotype was seen many times. The CDR3 nucleotides are TGTGCCAGCAGCTTGTACGAGACAGCTGGAGAAAAACTGTTTTTT. Amino acid sequence: CASSLYETAGEKLFF. The chain has TRBV7-2 and TRBJ1-4; possibly TRBD1 for D (5 bases). Germline CDR1 and CDR2: SGHTA and FQGNSA. The CDR3 length is 15 residues. Trimming cost V 3 bases and J 8 bases, with 16 bases left between them.

There are many counts of this clonotype. The chain employs TRBV20-1 and TRBJ2-1, with D perhaps matching TRBD2 (6 bases). CDR1 is DFQATT and CDR2 is SNEGSKA in the germline V gene (reference sequence). The CDR3 spans 14 residues. Between the trimmed V and J ends, which lost 1 base and 5 bases, there was a span of 12 bases. DNA of the CDR3: TGCAGTGCTAGAGCGGGCGGGGTACACAATGAGCAGTTCTTC. This encodes CSARAGGVHNEQFF.

This clonotype was detected many times. The CDR3 bases are TGTGCCAGCAGCCCGGGGACTCTCTGGCGGACCCAGTACTTC. This sequence encodes CASSPGTLWRTQYF. This chain connects TRBV28 to TRBJ2-5; D is possibly TRBD2 (6 bases). This CDR3 has 14 residues. The V gene's germline CDR1 is MDHEN and CDR2 SYDVKM. The V end lost 6 bases, the J end lost 7 bases, and 18 bases lay between the germline ends.

This clonotype was observed at least ten times. The chain combines TRBV7-3 with TRBJ1-6, with D possibly TRBD1 on 6 matching bases. Germline V gene sequence: CDR1 SGHTA, CDR2 FQGTGA. CDR3 size: 14 residues. Trimming cost V 5 bases and J 8 bases, with 13 bases left between them. The CDR3 region has the DNA TGTGCCAGCAGCATACAGGGTGGGGATTCACCCCTCCACTTT. It specifies CASSIQGGDSPLHF.

About this clonotype: This may be a read error: a much more frequent sequence differs by one nucleotide. The chain joins TRBV2 to TRBJ1-5, with D tentatively TRBD1 (5 bases). The germline V and J ends were trimmed by 8 bases and 5 bases, with 13 bases remaining between them. There are 13 residues in the CDR3. CDR1 is SNHLY and CDR2 is FYNNEI in the germline V gene. This CDR3 is CASGRDGDQPQHF. CDR3 sequence (DNA): TGTGCCAGCGGTCGGGACGGGGATCAGCCCCAGCATTTT. The full variable domain, rest sourced from reference TRBV2 and TRBJ1-5, is EPEVTQTPSHQVTQMGQEVILRCVPISNHLYFYWYRQILGQKVEFLVSFYNNEISEKSEIFDDQFSVERPDGSNFTLKIRSTKLEDSAMYFCASGRDGDQPQHFGDGTRLSIL.

The J gene is TRBJ1-2, the V gene TRBV20-1, with D possibly matching TRBD1 (5 bases). CDR3 length: 13 residues. Trimming took 2 bases from V and 4 from J, leaving 11 bases between them. Germline V lookup: CDR1 DFQATT, CDR2 SNEGSKA (reference sequence). CDR3 DNA sequence: TGCAGTGCTAGACAGGAGGGGTTCTATGGCTACACCTTC. Its protein product is CSARQEGFYGYTF.

In DNA form, the CDR3 reads TGTGCCAGCAGCCCTGAACTCGCCTCCTACAATGAGCAGTTCTTC. Its translation: CASSPELASYNEQFF. V gene TRBV4-2 combines with J gene TRBJ2-1; D unclear. Germline CDR1 and CDR2: LGHNA and YNFKEQ. V lost 4 bases and J 0 bases, leaving 10 bases between the germline ends. This CDR3 has 15 residues.

Ten or more counts support this clonotype. The chain joins TRBV10-3 to TRBJ2-7, with 8 bases aligning to TRBD1. The trim removed 6 bases at V and 5 bases at J, leaving 6 bases unmatched. This CDR3 spans 13 amino acids. Germline lookup yields CDR1 ENHRY and CDR2 SYGVKD. CDR3 sequence: CAISGQGSNEQYF. The CDR3 DNA reads TGTGCCATCAGCGGACAGGGATCCAACGAGCAGTACTTC.

V is TRBV11-1 and J is TRBJ2-3, with 10 bases fitting TRBD1. With V trimmed by 5 bases and J by 0 bases, 5 bases remained unmatched. Germline V gene data show CDR1 as SGHAT and CDR2 as FQDESV (reference sequence). The CDR3 covers 16 residues. CDR3 protein: CASSARQGASTDTQYF. DNA for the CDR3: TGTGCCAGCAGCGCCCGACAGGGGGCGAGCACAGATACGCAGTATTTT.

Ten or more counts support this clonotype. The V and J genes are TRBV3-2 and TRBJ2-7; the table calls TRBD2, which could not be checked here. TRBV3-2 is labeled a pseudogene. The CDR3 is 17 amino acids. CDR3: CASSQDARQGRLDEQYF. DNA of the CDR3: TGTGCCAGCAGCCAAGACGCAAGGCAGGGCCGGCTTGACGAGCAGTACTTC.

This clonotype showed up just a few times. The chain has TRBV20-1 and TRBJ2-7; 7 bases are a match to TRBD1. The CDR3 length is 14 residues. The V and J ends lost 2 bases and 1 base, in that order; junction bases with no gene match: 5. Germline V CDR1 and CDR2: DFQATT, SNEGSKA (reference sequence). CDR3: CSARSQGMSYEQYF. The CDR3 nucleotides read TGCAGTGCTAGATCACAGGGGATGTCCTACGAGCAGTACTTC.

This clonotype has at least ten counts. The chain links TRBV29-1 to TRBJ2-1, with D hard to call. Germline lookup yields CDR1 SQVTM and CDR2 ANQGSEA. V was shortened by 8 bases and J by 5 bases, with 13 bases between the two germline ends. This CDR3 contains 12 residues. The CDR3 here is CSPTQINNEQFF. The CDR3, as DNA: TGCAGCCCAACGCAGATCAACAATGAGCAGTTCTTC.

This clonotype was seen repeatedly, ten times or more. CDR3 coding DNA: TGCGCCAGCAGCTCGTCGTCAGGGGGAGATGGCTACACCTTC. Protein: CASSSSSGGDGYTF. The chain has TRBV5-1 and TRBJ1-2, with 7 bases aligning to TRBD1. The J segment lost 6 bases and the V segment lost 3 bases, leaving 8 bases of the junction unmatched. The germline V gene has CDR1 SGHRS and CDR2 YFSETQ. CDR3 length: 14 residues.

This clonotype was counted many times. The chain links TRBV5-1 to TRBJ2-3, with 11 bases fitting TRBD2. CDR1 and CDR2 (germline): SGHRS, YFSETQ. Trimming removed 0 bases from V and 3 bases from J; junction bases left unmatched: 12. The CDR3 extends over 19 amino acids. The CDR3 DNA reads as TGCGCCAGCAGCTTGGTAGGATTAGCGGGGGGGCTCTTAACAGATACGCAGTATTTT. Protein product: CASSLVGLAGGLLTDTQYF.

This clonotype was observed at least ten times. The genes are TRBV18 and TRBJ2-7, with D tentatively TRBD1 (5 bases). Germline V CDR1 and CDR2: KGHSH, LQKENI. This CDR3 region has 13 residues. V lost 3 bases and J lost 3, with 9 bases in between. This CDR3 is CASSPLRVYEQYF. For the CDR3, the DNA is TGTGCCAGCTCACCCCTCAGGGTCTACGAGCAGTACTTC. The full variable domain, its missing parts supplied by reference TRBV18 and TRBJ2-7, is NAGVMQNPRHLVRRRGQEARLRCSPMKGHSHVYWYRQLPEEGLKFMVYLQKENIIDESGMPKERFSAEFPKEGPSILRIQQVVRGDSAAYFCASSPLRVYEQYFGPGTRLTVT.

This clonotype has ten or more counts. The chain uses TRBV20-1 and TRBJ2-3; a possible D gene is TRBD2 (6 bases). In germline, CDR1 is DFQATT, CDR2 SNEGSKA (reference sequence). This CDR3 contains 16 residues. V was clipped by 3 bases and J by 0 bases, with 16 bases between them. The CDR3, as DNA: TGCAGTGCTAGGGGTGGAGGGTATCTAAGCACAGATACGCAGTATTTT. Translation gives CSARGGGYLSTDTQYF.